These T cell receptor beta chains were read from a single sample in a study of blood T cell repertoires in COVID-19. Profiling relied on immunoSEQ multiplex PCR, and the TCRdb table lists in-frame clones only, not all of them. The data contain around 70,000 clones, about 90% of them singletons. The sample was peripheral blood. These receptors came from a human donor in a cohort sampled during active COVID-19. CDR3s include the opening cysteine and the closing phenylalanine or tryptophan. The D gene is left open where the match is weak. The listing skips clone size in some rows; elsewhere it reads once, few, many or a size class.

abundance,d_gene,j_gene,v_gene,CDR3aa,CDR3nt
few,TRBD1,TRBJ2-6,TRBV19,CASSIGTGAGSGANVLTF,TGTGCCAGTAGTATAGGGACAGGGGCCGGGTCTGGGGCCAACGTCCTGACTTTC
-,TRBD2,TRBJ2-3,TRBV6-5,CASRLGLAGTDTQYF,TGTGCCAGTCGATTAGGACTAGCGGGGACAGATACGCAGTATTTT
-,TRBD1,TRBJ2-7,TRBV7-8,CASSTTGAYEQYF,TGTGCCAGCAGCACGACAGGGGCCTACGAGCAGTACTTC
-,TRBD1,TRBJ2-1,TRBV19,CASSRGTASSYNEQFF,TGTGCCAGTAGCAGAGGGACAGCGAGCTCCTACAATGAGCAGTTCTTC
-,TRBD1,TRBJ1-3,TRBV10-3,CAIRGTGTSSGNTIYF,TGTGCCATCAGGGGGACAGGGACGAGCTCTGGAAACACCATATATTTT
-,-,TRBJ1-4,TRBV5-1,CASSLASGDNEKLFF,TGCGCCAGCAGCTTGGCGTCAGGGGATAATGAAAAACTGTTTTTT
-,TRBD1,TRBJ2-5,TRBV2,CASRTGTGGQETQYF,TGTGCCAGCAGGACCGGGACAGGGGGGCAAGAGACCCAGTACTTC
-,TRBD1,TRBJ2-1,TRBV24-1,CATSKETGTHEQFF,TGTGCCACCAGTAAAGAGACAGGGACCCATGAGCAGTTCTTC
-,TRBD1,TRBJ1-5,TRBV11-2,CASSLDWGQGYNQPQHF,TGTGCCAGCAGCTTAGATTGGGGACAGGGATATAATCAGCCCCAGCATTTT
once,-,TRBJ2-3,TRBV12-3/TRBV12-4,CASSQTPGNTQYF,TGTGCCAGCAGCCAAACGCCCGGGAATACGCAGTATTTT
-,TRBD1,TRBJ2-5,TRBV3-1/TRBV3-2,CASSHLERQGAGETQYF,TGTGCCAGCAGCCATCTAGAGAGGCAGGGGGCGGGTGAGACCCAGTACTTC
-,-,TRBJ2-1,TRBV9,CASSVDSYSYNEQFF,TGTGCCAGCAGCGTAGATAGTTACAGCTACAATGAGCAGTTCTTC
-,-,TRBJ1-2,TRBV12-3/TRBV12-4,CASSPDRPGGYTF,TGTGCCAGCAGCCCTGACAGGCCTGGGGGCTACACCTTC
-,-,TRBJ1-6,TRBV11-2,CASSLRGYNSPLHF,TGTGCCAGCAGCTTAAGAGGCTATAATTCACCCCTCCACTTT
-,-,TRBJ1-5,TRBV27,CASSVTVSQPQHF,TGTGCCAGCAGTGTCACAGTGAGTCAGCCCCAGCATTTT
-,TRBD1,TRBJ2-1,TRBV4-3,CASSQPADRGQGNEQFF,TGCGCCAGCAGCCAACCGGCGGACAGGGGGCAGGGCAATGAGCAGTTCTTC
-,-,TRBJ2-3,TRBV4-3,CASSQDLPGGADTQYF,TGCGCCAGCAGCCAAGATCTGCCGGGTGGGGCAGATACGCAATATTTT
-,-,TRBJ2-1,TRBV18,CASSTSPGIPYNEQFF,TGTGCCAGCTCAACTAGTCCGGGAATCCCTTACAATGAGCAGTTCTTC
-,-,TRBJ1-1,TRBV6-5,CASSPGLQNTEAFF,TGTGCCAGCAGTCCGGGACTGCAGAACACTGAAGCTTTCTTT
-,-,TRBJ1-5,TRBV5-5,CASSRGSWGVSQPQHF,TGTGCCAGCAGCCGTGGCTCCTGGGGGGTCAGTCAGCCCCAGCATTTT
few,-,TRBJ1-5,TRBV5-1,CASRGAGIYNQPQHF,TGCGCCAGCAGGGGGGCAGGTATCTACAATCAGCCCCAGCATTTT
-,TRBD1,TRBJ2-1,TRBV29-1,CSVEGVTGTGGTNEQFF,TGCAGCGTTGAAGGGGTAACCGGGACAGGGGGCACCAATGAGCAGTTCTTC
-,-,TRBJ1-1,TRBV6-5,CASSYLSAAGEAFF,TGTGCCAGCAGTTACCTCTCCGCGGCGGGAGAAGCTTTCTTT
-,TRBD2,TRBJ2-7,TRBV5-1,CASSFVERGPYEQYF,TGCGCCAGCAGCTTTGTGGAGCGGGGACCCTACGAGCAGTACTTC
-,-,TRBJ1-1,TRBV20-1,CSATGPGAFF,TGCAGTGCCACCGGCCCCGGGGCTTTCTTT
-,-,TRBJ1-5,TRBV3-1/TRBV3-2,CASSQLRPGVRQPQHF,TGTGCCAGCAGCCAACTCCGACCAGGGGTCCGACAGCCCCAGCATTTT
-,-,TRBJ2-1,TRBV18,CASSPASSRESEQFF,TGTGCCAGCTCACCTGCTTCCAGCAGGGAATCTGAGCAGTTCTTC
once,-,TRBJ1-1,TRBV19,CASSILRGSVGEAFF,TGTGCCAGTAGTATATTGCGGGGCAGCGTCGGTGAAGCTTTCTTT
-,TRBD1,TRBJ1-2,TRBV19,CASSTSGTGFIYGYTF,TGTGCCAGTAGTACCTCCGGGACAGGGTTTATCTATGGCTACACCTTC
-,-,TRBJ2-6,TRBV5-1,CASSSTGPGSGANVLTF,TGCGCCAGCAGCTCCACAGGGCCCGGCTCTGGGGCCAACGTCCTGACTTTC
once,TRBD2,TRBJ2-7,TRBV4-2,CASSQDPGTSGGTSYEQYF,TGTGCCAGCAGCCAAGACCCCGGGACTAGCGGGGGGACCTCCTACGAGCAGTACTTC
-,-,TRBJ1-4,TRBV1,CTSSLNRLDRGKEKLFF,TGCACCAGCAGCCTAAATCGCCTGGACAGGGGAAAAGAAAAACTGTTTTTT
-,-,TRBJ2-6,TRBV7-2,CASSIRQPGANVLTF,TGTGCCAGCAGCATTAGACAGCCTGGGGCCAACGTCCTGACTTTC
-,TRBD1,TRBJ1-6,TRBV7-3,CASSLTPPTGALVPLHF,TGTGCCAGCAGCTTAACTCCCCCGACAGGGGCATTGGTACCCCTCCACTTT
-,TRBD1,TRBJ1-4,TRBV7-8,CASSSVLDRDEKLFF,TGTGCCAGCAGCTCAGTGCTGGACAGGGACGAAAAACTGTTTTTT
-,TRBD1,TRBJ1-2,TRBV30,CAWSLANDRAGYTF,TGTGCCTGGAGTCTAGCCAACGACAGGGCGGGCTACACCTTC
-,TRBD1,TRBJ1-4,TRBV5-5,CASSTTGVANEKLFF,TGTGCCAGCAGCACGACAGGGGTGGCTAATGAAAAACTGTTTTTT
-,-,TRBJ2-1,TRBV7-6,CASSFRQYNEQFF,TGTGCCAGCAGCTTCAGACAGTACAATGAGCAGTTCTTC
-,TRBD1,TRBJ2-5,TRBV11-3,CASSLGTGGEETQYF,TGTGCCAGCAGCTTGGGGACAGGGGGCGAAGAGACCCAGTACTTC
-,TRBD2,TRBJ2-1,TRBV6-4,CASSDAASGASYNEQFF,TGTGCCAGCAGTGACGCGGCTAGCGGGGCCTCCTACAATGAGCAGTTCTTC
-,-,TRBJ2-6,TRBV12-3/TRBV12-4,CASTGSGANVLTF,TGTGCCAGCACGGGGTCTGGGGCCAACGTCCTGACTTTC